This T cell receptor beta chain derives from a study of neurological immune-mediated disorders. This clonotype appeared many times. In TCRdb, the 5' RACE reads were re-called with MiXCR into one record per CDR3 protein. The data show around 32,000 distinct CDR3 sequences, 9.5% to 13% seen once. Trimming took off 4 bases at V and 4 bases at J, with 8 bases between the two ends. This CDR3 is 12 amino acids long. In germline, CDR1 is SGHRS, CDR2 YFSETQ. Unsorted libraries were prepared from 2 million PBMCs that had been stored at -80 C. The sample comprised PBMCs. This receptor was identified in an older woman in good health. The chain couples TRBV5-1 to TRBJ2-5, with D maybe TRBD1 (5 bases). The CDR3 DNA follows: TGCGCCAGCAGCCCCCAGGGAGAGACCCAGTACTTC. It is translated as CASSPQGETQYF.